This TCR beta chain is drawn from a study of blood T cell repertoires in COVID-19. The authors' processing: The authors estimated nucleated cell counts from reference gene primer amplification. The repertoire was sequenced with immunoSEQ multiplex PCR; TCRdb's copy has only in-frame clones and lacks some. The DNA gave D and trimming, while V, J and clone size come from that table. The data show around 220,000 clones, less than 90% seen once. This clone appeared once. Participant-reported clinical history was the basis for cohort assignment. The study counted Cohort 3 donors as recovered given two negative PCRs, clearance, or symptom resolution. This CDR3 has 17 residues. V shed 3 bases and J shed 4 bases, with 21 bases lying between them. Germline CDR1 SNHLY, CDR2 FYNNEI.

The rearrangement joins TRBV2 to TRBJ2-5; possibly TRBD2 for D (6 bases). Source material: PBMCs or T cells enriched from blood (not recorded which). The sequence was collected from a middle-aged woman who had recovered from COVID-19. CDR3 bases: TGTGCCAGCAGTGATGGCACGCGATTGCGGGGAGGAGAGACCCAGTACTTC. Amino acids: CASSDGTRLRGGETQYF.